The clone carrying this T cell receptor beta chain was seen ten or more times. Its specificity is not known. From germline, CDR1 is SEHNR and CDR2 FQNEAQ (reference sequence). The length of the CDR3 is 14 residues. Trimming cost V 4 bases and J 5 bases; bases outside gene matches: 7. The data are from a study of T cells in Graves' hyperthyroidism and ophthalmopathy. There were TCR beta CDR3 regions amplified from RNA transcripts. Primed by the HTBI set, a first-round RT-PCR was run on the TCR CDR3. TCRdb processed the multiplex PCR reads anew with MiXCR; each CDR3 protein has one entry. This table has about 400,000 distinct CDR3 sequences, roughly 14% appearing once. Findings of the study overall: Also found in blood were most expanded thyroid clonotypes above 0.001.

The V call is TRBV7-9, the J call TRBJ1-1; 7 positions agree with TRBD1. Sequenced sample: blood. This receptor was identified in a woman younger than 35 with Graves' hyperthyroidism. The CDR3 bases are TGTGCCAGCAGCTCCCGGGACAGTACGACTGAAGCTTTCTTT. This codes for CASSSRDSTTEAFF. Based on the CDR3 plus reference TRBV7-9 and TRBJ1-1, the full variable domain is DTGVSQNPRHKITKRGQNVTFRCDPISEHNRLYWYRQTLGQGPEFLTYFQNEAQLEKSRLLSDRFSAERPKGSFSTLEIQRTEQGDSAMYLCASSSRDSTTEAFFGQGTRLTVV.